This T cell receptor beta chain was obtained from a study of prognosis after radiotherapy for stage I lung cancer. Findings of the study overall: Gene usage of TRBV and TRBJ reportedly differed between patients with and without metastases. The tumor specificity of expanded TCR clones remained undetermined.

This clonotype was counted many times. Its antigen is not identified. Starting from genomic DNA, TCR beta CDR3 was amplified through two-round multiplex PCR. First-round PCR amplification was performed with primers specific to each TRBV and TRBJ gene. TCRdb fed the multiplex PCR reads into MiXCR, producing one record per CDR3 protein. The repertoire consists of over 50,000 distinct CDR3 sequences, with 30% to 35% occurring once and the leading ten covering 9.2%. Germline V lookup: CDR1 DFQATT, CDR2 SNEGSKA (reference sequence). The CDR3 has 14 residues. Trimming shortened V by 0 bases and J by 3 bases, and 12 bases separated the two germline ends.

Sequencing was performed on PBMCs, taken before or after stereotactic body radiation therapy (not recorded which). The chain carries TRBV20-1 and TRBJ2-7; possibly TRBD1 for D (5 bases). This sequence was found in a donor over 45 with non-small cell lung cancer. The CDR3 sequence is CSARDLGASYEQYF. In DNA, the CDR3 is TGCAGTGCTAGAGATCTAGGGGCAAGCTACGAGCAGTACTTC.